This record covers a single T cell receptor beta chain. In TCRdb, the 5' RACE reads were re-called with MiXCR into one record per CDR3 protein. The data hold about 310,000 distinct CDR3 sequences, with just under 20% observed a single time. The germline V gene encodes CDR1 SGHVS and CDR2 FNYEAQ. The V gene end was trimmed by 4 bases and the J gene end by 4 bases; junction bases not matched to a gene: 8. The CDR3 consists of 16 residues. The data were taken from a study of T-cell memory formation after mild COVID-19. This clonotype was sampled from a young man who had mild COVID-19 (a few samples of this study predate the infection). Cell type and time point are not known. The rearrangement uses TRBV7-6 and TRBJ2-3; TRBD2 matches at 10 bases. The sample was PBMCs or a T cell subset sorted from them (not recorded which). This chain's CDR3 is CASSSLSGGAADTQYF. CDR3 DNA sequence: TGTGCCAGCAGCTCCCTGAGCGGGGGGGCCGCAGATACGCAGTATTTT.